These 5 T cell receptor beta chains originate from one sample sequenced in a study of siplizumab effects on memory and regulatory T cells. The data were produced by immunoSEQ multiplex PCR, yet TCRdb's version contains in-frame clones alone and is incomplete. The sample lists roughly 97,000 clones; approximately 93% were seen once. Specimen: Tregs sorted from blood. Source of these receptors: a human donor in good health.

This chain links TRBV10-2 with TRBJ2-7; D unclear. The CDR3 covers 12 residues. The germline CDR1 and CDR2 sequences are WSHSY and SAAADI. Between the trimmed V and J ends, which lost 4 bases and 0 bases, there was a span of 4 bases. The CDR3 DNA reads TGCGCCAGCAGTGCCATCTCCTACGAGCAGTACTTC. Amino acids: CASSAISYEQYF.

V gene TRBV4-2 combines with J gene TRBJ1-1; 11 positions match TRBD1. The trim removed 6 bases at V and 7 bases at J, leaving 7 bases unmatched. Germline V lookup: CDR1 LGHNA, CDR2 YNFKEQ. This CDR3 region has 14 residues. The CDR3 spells CASRGTGGYIEAFF. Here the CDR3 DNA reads TGTGCCAGCAGAGGGACAGGGGGGTACATTGAAGCTTTCTTT.

CDR3 in DNA: TGTGCCAGTAGTATGGTACAGGGGTCCGCAACTAATGAAAAACTGTTTTTT. It encodes CASSMVQGSATNEKLFF. The chain carries TRBV19 and TRBJ1-4; 7 bases fit TRBD1. The CDR3 loop spans 17 amino acids. V lost 3 bases and J lost 0; bases outside the gene matches: 7. CDR1 is LNHDA, CDR2 SQIVND, per germline (reference sequence). Using reference TRBV19 and TRBJ1-4 for the parts outside the CDR3, the full variable domain is DGGITQSPKYLFRKEGQNVTLSCEQNLNHDAMYWYRQDPGQGLRLIYYSQIVNDFQKGDIAEGYSVSREKKESFPLTVTSAQKNPTAFYLCASSMVQGSATNEKLFFGSGTQLSVL.

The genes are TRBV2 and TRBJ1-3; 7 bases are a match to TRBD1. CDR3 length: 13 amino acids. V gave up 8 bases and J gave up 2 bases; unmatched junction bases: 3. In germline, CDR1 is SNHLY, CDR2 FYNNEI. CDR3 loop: CASGQGAGNTIYF. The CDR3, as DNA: TGTGCCAGCGGCCAGGGGGCTGGAAACACCATATATTTT.

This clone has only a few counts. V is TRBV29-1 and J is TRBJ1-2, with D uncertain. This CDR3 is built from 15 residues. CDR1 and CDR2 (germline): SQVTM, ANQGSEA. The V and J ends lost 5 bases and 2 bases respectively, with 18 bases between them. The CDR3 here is CSVFSVTPKNYGYTF. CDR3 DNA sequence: TGCAGCGTTTTCAGCGTAACTCCGAAGAACTATGGCTACACCTTC.